These 19 T cell receptor beta chains were all obtained from the same sample, sequenced in a study of Ad26.COV2.S vaccination and SARS-CoV-2 variants. The treatment denotes: about 20 received Ad26.COV2.S at low or high dose, single or two shots; roughly 5 received placebo; per-sample allocation not given. Specimen acquisition occurred on day 63 following the initial vaccine or placebo injection. The protocol was immunoSEQ multiplex PCR, while the TCRdb copy is restricted to in-frame clones and leaves out a portion. This table holds about 350,000 clones, approximately 84% found once. The specimen comprised peripheral blood, sampled in a trial of Ad26.COV2.S vaccine versus placebo. The source is a person between 18 and 65 years old who received the Ad26.COV2.S COVID-19 vaccine or a placebo.

The chain recombines TRBV11-3 with TRBJ2-3; D gene uncertain. The CDR3 is made up of 12 amino acids. With 6 bases removed from V and 7 bases from J, the gap between germline ends came to 11 bases. The germline CDR1 and CDR2 sequences are SGHNT and YENEEA. CDR3: CASSSDSYTQYF. In DNA, the CDR3 is TGTGCCAGCAGTTCAGACTCATATACGCAGTATTTT. Drawing the rest from reference TRBV11-3 and TRBJ2-3, the complete variable domain is EAGVVQSPRYKIIEKKQPVAFWCNPISGHNTLYWYLQNLGQGPELLIRYENEEAVDDSQLPKDRFSAERLKGVDSTLKIQPAELGDSAVYLCASSSDSYTQYFGPGTRLTVL.

This chain joins TRBV10-3 and TRBJ2-5; D may be TRBD2 (5 bases). Trimming stripped 5 bases from V and 2 bases from J, with 9 bases between. The CDR3 totals 13 residues. Looked up from germline, CDR1 is ENHRY and CDR2 is SYGVKD. CDR3 loop: CAISITGQETQYF. The DNA for the CDR3 is TGTGCCATCAGTATAACGGGGCAAGAGACCCAGTACTTC.

The CDR3 loop is CASSQGGGTLMNTEAFF. The CDR3 DNA reads as TGCGCCAGCAGCCAGGGAGGCGGGACACTTATGAACACTGAAGCTTTCTTT. The V call is TRBV4-1, the J call TRBJ1-1, with TRBD1 as a possible D gene (6 bases). Germline CDR1 is MGHRA and CDR2 is YSYEKL. The CDR3 loop spans 17 amino acids. Trimming stripped 3 bases from V and 0 bases from J, with 17 bases between.

This rearrangement joins TRBV30 to TRBJ1-1; TRBD1 agrees at 7 bases. The V segment lost 3 bases and the J segment 4 bases; nucleotides outside the gene matches: 8. CDR1 and CDR2 from the germline V gene are GTSNPN and SVGIG (reference sequence). The length of the CDR3 is 14 residues. Here the CDR3 reads CAWRSSGGVTEAFF. The DNA for the CDR3 is TGTGCCTGGAGATCTTCAGGGGGGGTCACTGAAGCTTTCTTT. Looking up the rest from reference TRBV30 and TRBJ1-1 gives the full variable domain: SQTIHQWPATLVQPVGSPLSLECTVEGTSNPNLYWYRQAAGRGLQLLFYSVGIGQISSEVPQNLSASRPQDRQFILSSKKLLLSDSGFYLCAWRSSGGVTEAFFGQGTRLTVV.

This chain joins TRBV27 and TRBJ2-5; no clear D. V lost 7 bases and J 2 bases, leaving 5 bases between the germline ends. The V gene's germline CDR1 is MNHEY and CDR2 SMNVEV (reference sequence). CDR3 length equals 11 residues. DNA of the CDR3: TGTGCCAGCAAGGTGCAAGAGACCCAGTACTTC. Protein sequence: CASKVQETQYF.

The chain uses TRBV15 and TRBJ1-4; D is perhaps TRBD1 (6 bases). The CDR3 has 16 residues. CDR1 and CDR2 (germline): LNHNV, YYDKDF (reference sequence). V lost 4 bases to trimming and J lost 0 bases, with 12 bases between them. CDR3: CATSNLQGPTNEKLFF. Here the CDR3 DNA reads TGTGCCACCAGCAACCTACAGGGCCCAACTAATGAAAAACTGTTTTTT.

The CDR3 DNA reads as TGTGCCAGCAGATACACAGGGGGCGGCACCGGGGAGCTGTTTTTT. As protein: CASRYTGGGTGELFF. The V gene is TRBV28, the J gene TRBJ2-2; the match to TRBD1 covers 9 bases. This CDR3 has 15 residues. The V gene's germline CDR1 is MDHEN and CDR2 SYDVKM. The J segment lost 4 bases and the V segment lost 6 bases, leaving 6 bases of the junction unmatched.

A single count supports this clone. J is TRBJ2-1 and V is TRBV11-3, with 10 bases identical to TRBD1. CDR1 and CDR2 (germline): SGHNT, YENEEA. Germline trimming cut 4 bases from V and 0 bases from J; bases unmatched to any gene: 3. The CDR3 covers 16 residues. For the CDR3, the DNA is TGTGCCAGCAGCTGGGGACAGGGGAGCTCCTACAATGAGCAGTTCTTC. It encodes CASSWGQGSSYNEQFF. The whole variable domain, remainder taken from reference TRBV11-3 and TRBJ2-1, is EAGVVQSPRYKIIEKKQPVAFWCNPISGHNTLYWYLQNLGQGPELLIRYENEEAVDDSQLPKDRFSAERLKGVDSTLKIQPAELGDSAVYLCASSWGQGSSYNEQFFGPGTRLTVL.

The rearrangement links TRBV5-1 to TRBJ1-1; no definite D call. The CDR3 loop spans 14 amino acids. The germline CDR1 and CDR2 sequences are SGHRS and YFSETQ. V lost 1 base, J lost 5 bases, and 12 bases lay in between. CDR3 DNA: TGCGCCAGCAGCTTGCCCGGTCCGGGGACTGAAGCTTTCTTT. Amino acid sequence: CASSLPGPGTEAFF. Filled out from reference TRBV5-1 and TRBJ1-1, the complete variable domain reads KAGVTQTPRYLIKTRGQQVTLSCSPISGHRSVSWYQQTPGQGLQFLFEYFSETQRNKGNFPGRFSGRQFSNSRSEMNVSTLELGDSALYLCASSLPGPGTEAFFGQGTRLTVV.

The DNA of the CDR3 is TGTGCCAGCCGGGACTATGACACTGAAGCTTTCTTT. Translated: CASRDYDTEAFF. The gene calls are TRBV3-1 (or the pseudogene TRBV3-2) and TRBJ1-1, with a tentative D call TRBD1 (5 bases). Germline loops: CDR1 LGHDT, CDR2 YNNKEL (reference sequence). Trimming cost V 8 bases and J 3 bases, with 10 bases left between them. CDR3 length: 12 amino acids.

V is TRBV2 and J is TRBJ2-5; D ambiguous. Germline V gives CDR1 SNHLY, CDR2 FYNNEI. The CDR3 loop spans 16 amino acids. The ends were cut back, 6 bases at V and 4 bases at J, with 21 bases in the middle. The CDR3 protein is CASRRLVANLLETQYF. The CDR3 region has the DNA TGTGCCAGCAGAAGGCTAGTCGCAAATTTGCTAGAGACCCAGTACTTC.

The chain links TRBV12-5 to TRBJ1-5; TRBD1 matches 7 bases. CDR3 length equals 13 residues. V shed 6 bases and J 5 bases; nucleotides not matched to a gene: 4. Germline V gives CDR1 LGHNT, CDR2 FRNRAP. The CDR3: CASGRQGDQPQHF. The CDR3 nucleotides read TGTGCTAGTGGGCGACAGGGAGATCAGCCCCAGCATTTT.

In its sample, this clone was seen a few times. The V gene is TRBV30, the J gene TRBJ2-7; D perhaps matches TRBD2 (6 bases). The CDR3 contains 16 residues. Trimming cost V 4 bases and J 0 bases, with 19 bases left between them. In germline, CDR1 is GTSNPN, CDR2 SVGIG (reference sequence). The CDR3 region is CAWTPRGGYSSYEQYF. The CDR3 DNA is TGTGCCTGGACCCCTAGGGGAGGCTACAGCTCCTACGAGCAGTACTTC.

The CDR3 bases are TGTGCCAGCAGCCGGCAGGGTCCTTCAGGGGAGCGGGGCTATGGCTACACCTTC. It codes for CASSRQGPSGERGYGYTF. The V gene is TRBV5-4, the J gene TRBJ1-2; D might be TRBD1 (6 bases). V lost 4 bases, J lost 4 bases, and 26 bases lay in between. Germline V gene data show CDR1 as SGHNT and CDR2 as YYREEE (reference sequence). This CDR3 region has 18 residues. Filled out from reference TRBV5-4 and TRBJ1-2, the complete variable domain reads ETGVTQSPTHLIKTRGQQVTLRCSSQSGHNTVSWYQQALGQGPQFIFQYYREEENGRGNFPPRFSGLQFPNYSSELNVNALELDDSALYLCASSRQGPSGERGYGYTFGSGTRLTVV.

The chain couples TRBV7-2 to TRBJ2-3; D is undetermined. Germline lookup yields CDR1 SGHTA and CDR2 FQGNSA. The CDR3 has 14 residues. The germline V and J ends were trimmed by 0 bases and 5 bases, with 9 bases remaining between them. The CDR3 loop reads CASSLALTGDTQYF. The CDR3 nucleotides are TGTGCCAGCAGCTTAGCGCTAACCGGAGATACGCAGTATTTT. Full variable domain (missing parts from reference TRBV7-2 and TRBJ2-3): GAGVSQSPSNKVTEKGKDVELRCDPISGHTALYWYRQSLGQGLEFLIYFQGNSAPDKSGLPSDRFSAERTGGSVSTLTIQRTQQEDSAVYLCASSLALTGDTQYFGPGTRLTVL.

The chain is built from TRBV13 and TRBJ2-7; the D gene could be TRBD1 or TRBD2 (6 bases each). Germline V lookup: CDR1 PRHDT, CDR2 FYEKMQ (reference sequence). The ends were cut back, 5 bases at V and 5 bases at J, with 19 bases in the middle. This CDR3 is built from 15 residues. CDR3: CASSATGAGRHEQYF. The CDR3 bases are TGTGCCAGCAGCGCAACGGGGGCAGGGCGACACGAGCAGTACTTC.

Notes on this clone: Other nucleotide sequences in the sample specify the same CDR3. The V call is TRBV5-1, the J call TRBJ1-4, with D unresolved. The germline V and J ends were trimmed by 0 bases and 0 bases, with 6 bases remaining between them. This CDR3 region has 15 residues. From germline, CDR1 is SGHRS and CDR2 YFSETQ. The CDR3 DNA is TGCGCCAGCAGCTTGGAAGCTGCAACTAATGAAAAACTGTTTTTT. Amino acids: CASSLEAATNEKLFF. The whole variable domain, filled in from reference TRBV5-1 and TRBJ1-4, reads KAGVTQTPRYLIKTRGQQVTLSCSPISGHRSVSWYQQTPGQGLQFLFEYFSETQRNKGNFPGRFSGRQFSNSRSEMNVSTLELGDSALYLCASSLEAATNEKLFFGSGTQLSVL.

The chain joins TRBV14 to TRBJ2-5; TRBD2 is a possible D gene (6 bases). Germline assignment: CDR1 SGHDN and CDR2 FVKESK. V shed 3 bases and J shed 1 base, with 9 bases lying between them. The CDR3 length is 14 residues. Written as DNA, the CDR3 is TGTGCCAGCAGCCAGACTAGTTTCCAAGAGACCCAGTACTTC. This sequence encodes CASSQTSFQETQYF. The variable domain in full, completed from reference TRBV14 and TRBJ2-5, reads EAGVTQFPSHSVIEKGQTVTLRCDPISGHDNLYWYRRVMGKEIKFLLHFVKESKQDESGMPNNRFLAERTGGTYSTLKVQPAELEDSGVYFCASSQTSFQETQYFGPGTRLLVL.

This clone was seen a single time. The chain couples TRBV6-2 or TRBV6-3 to TRBJ1-3; 10 positions match TRBD1. Germline loops: CDR1 MNHEY, CDR2 SVGEGT. This CDR3 contains 18 residues. V lost 2 bases and J lost 0; bases outside the gene matches: 7. The CDR3 reads CASSYRGQGTPSGNTIYF. CDR3 nucleotides: TGTGCCAGCAGTTACCGGGGACAGGGGACCCCCTCTGGAAACACCATATATTTT.